Detailed here is one T cell receptor (beta chain). Its antigen is unidentified. The CDR3 covers 14 residues. V lost 3 bases to trimming and J lost 5 bases, with 13 bases between them. Germline V gene sequence: CDR1 SGHTA, CDR2 FQGNSA. The sample is drawn from a study of cytomegalovirus exposure and HLA in healthy donors. Study information: HLA-typed donors were the source of approximately 88 million unique TCRs held in an early data release.

PCR employed 60 Vbeta and 13 Jbeta primers. Original handling: Some 10 million shared chains were among the 60 million to 80 million unique TCR beta chains that a later analysis counted. Assay used: immunoSEQ multiplex PCR; TCRdb lists only in-frame clones, some missing. V and J calls and clone size are those listed in that table; D and trimming were worked out from the DNA. The table has approximately 150,000 clones, just under 75% seen once. Findings and limits, study-wide: Rare TCR sequences predominated, though certain public TCRs were found in many donors. As a later analysis revealed, the rate of TCR association differed by HLA locus, with DRB1 most and HLA-C fewest.

The chain is built from TRBV7-2 and TRBJ1-2; no clear D gene. The sequence came from a woman aged 18-29 years in good health and CMV-seronegative. Sequenced material: PBMCs. The chain's CDR3 is CASSLNYEEYGYTF. CDR3 coding DNA: TGTGCCAGCAGCTTGAATTATGAGGAATATGGCTACACCTTC. The complete variable domain, with remaining parts taken from reference TRBV7-2 and TRBJ1-2, reads GAGVSQSPSNKVTEKGKDVELRCDPISGHTALYWYRQSLGQGLEFLIYFQGNSAPDKSGLPSDRFSAERTGGSVSTLTIQRTQQEDSAVYLCASSLNYEEYGYTFGSGTRLTVV.